Listed here are 31 T cell receptor beta chains from one sample, sequenced in a study of T cell repertoires in ileal Crohn's disease. Profiled with immunoSEQ multiplex PCR; TCRdb holds only in-frame clones, not every one. The repertoire has roughly 18,000 clones, 70% to 90% of them found once; the top ten carry about a tenth. Material: ileal tissue. The receptors derive from an adult with Crohn's disease.

The chain uses TRBV9 and TRBJ2-3, with a possible D match to TRBD2 (7 bases). V lost 6 bases to trimming and J lost 6 bases, with 20 bases between them. This CDR3 has 15 amino acids. CDR1 is SGDLS, CDR2 YYNGEE, per germline. The CDR3 DNA reads as TGTGCCAGCACCCCGGGGGCGGGGGTGAGGGATACGCAGTATTTT. Encoded protein: CASTPGAGVRDTQYF.

This chain joins TRBV6-1 and TRBJ2-2; TRBD2 aligns across 12 bases. There are 16 residues in the CDR3. The V and J ends lost 4 bases and 0 bases, in that order; junction bases with no gene match: 0. CDR1 is MNHNS and CDR2 is SASEGT in the germline V gene. CDR3 nucleotides: TGTGCCAGCAGTGGGACTAGCGGGGCGAACACCGGGGAGCTGTTTTTT. This codes for CASSGTSGANTGELFF.

This chain uses TRBV30 with TRBJ2-7; 7 bases are shared with TRBD2. In germline, CDR1 is GTSNPN, CDR2 SVGIG (reference sequence). V was pared by 5 bases and J by 7 bases, with 8 bases of the junction left unmatched. The CDR3 covers 12 residues. CDR3 coding DNA: TGTGCCTGGGGGGGGGAGACACCGGAGCAGTACTTC. This sequence encodes CAWGGETPEQYF.

The chain couples TRBV7-9 to TRBJ2-7; D may be TRBD1 (6 bases). Deletions cut 2 bases from V and 2 bases from J, with 7 bases between. The CDR3 runs to 13 residues. Germline V gene lookup returns CDR1 SEHNR and CDR2 FQNEAQ (reference sequence). Here the CDR3 reads CASSLQGTYEQYF. DNA of the CDR3: TGTGCCAGCAGCTTACAGGGGACCTACGAGCAGTACTTC.

This clone was counted once. The J gene is TRBJ1-1, the V gene TRBV4-1, with a possible D match to TRBD1 (5 bases). V was shortened by 1 base and J by 5 bases, with 17 bases between the two germline ends. Per the germline V gene, CDR1 is MGHRA and CDR2 is YSYEKL. The CDR3 extends over 16 amino acids. The CDR3 bases are TGCGCCAGCAGCCAAGGGGGCCAGGGCCGTGGGACTGAAGCTTTCTTT. Translated, it gives CASSQGGQGRGTEAFF.

The chain recombines TRBV4-3 with TRBJ1-3, with a weak D call TRBD1 (5 bases). The CDR3 is 16 residues long. CDR1 and CDR2 from the germline V gene are LGHNA and YSLEER. Trimming shortened V by 3 bases and J by 8 bases, and 20 bases separated the two germline ends. CDR3 sequence: CASSHSQGTPGDTIYF. CDR3 sequence (DNA): TGCGCCAGCAGCCATTCCCAGGGTACCCCTGGGGACACCATATATTTT.

The chain couples TRBV5-6 to TRBJ2-7, with 7 nucleotides matching TRBD1. CDR3 length: 14 amino acids. V was pared by 2 bases and J by 2 bases, with 4 bases of the junction left unmatched. The germline CDR1 and CDR2 sequences are SGHDT and YYEEEE. The CDR3 spells CASSFRDSAYEQYF. In nucleotides, the CDR3 is TGTGCCAGCAGCTTCCGGGACAGTGCCTACGAGCAGTACTTC.

The chain is built from TRBV7-2 and TRBJ1-5; D remains ambiguous. This CDR3 is built from 14 residues. V was clipped by 0 bases and J by 4 bases, with 7 bases between them. Germline loops: CDR1 SGHTA, CDR2 FQGNSA. CDR3 nucleotides: TGTGCCAGCAGCTTAGCAGCGAGTAATCAGCCCCAGCATTTT. Translating it yields CASSLAASNQPQHF. Using reference TRBV7-2 and TRBJ1-5 for the parts outside the CDR3, the full variable domain is GAGVSQSPSNKVTEKGKDVELRCDPISGHTALYWYRQSLGQGLEFLIYFQGNSAPDKSGLPSDRFSAERTGGSVSTLTIQRTQQEDSAVYLCASSLAASNQPQHFGDGTRLSIL.

The CDR3 DNA reads as TGTGCCAGCAGCCACGGGACAGGTCAGGGCACAGATACGCAGTATTTT. This sequence encodes CASSHGTGQGTDTQYF. V usage is TRBV6-6 and J usage is TRBJ2-3, with 8 bases lining up with TRBD1. The trim removed 6 bases at V and 1 base at J, leaving 9 bases unmatched. Germline CDR1 MNHNY, CDR2 SVGAGI (reference sequence). This CDR3 contains 16 residues.

V usage is TRBV5-1 and J usage is TRBJ2-1, with TRBD2 matching 13 bases. The V and J ends lost 4 bases and 15 bases, in that order; junction bases with no gene match: 10. The CDR3 has 14 amino acids. Germline loops: CDR1 SGHRS, CDR2 YFSETQ. In DNA form, the CDR3 reads TGCGCCAGCAGCCCGGAGACTAGCGGGGGGAGTCGGTTCTTC. Its protein is CASSPETSGGSRFF. The full variable domain, rest sourced from reference TRBV5-1 and TRBJ2-1, is KAGVTQTPRYLIKTRGQQVTLSCSPISGHRSVSWYQQTPGQGLQFLFEYFSETQRNKGNFPGRFSGRQFSNSRSEMNVSTLELGDSALYLCASSPETSGGSRFFGPGTRLTVL.

This rearrangement joins TRBV6-1 to TRBJ1-4, with 8 positions matching TRBD1. The junction had 6 bases not matched to a gene; V was cut back by 6 bases and J by 6 bases. The CDR3 contains 14 residues. Germline V gene sequence: CDR1 MNHNS, CDR2 SASEGT. Here the CDR3 reads CASSVDRVDEKLFF. The DNA of the CDR3 is TGTGCCAGCAGCGTGGACAGGGTGGATGAAAAACTGTTTTTT.

The genes are TRBV4-3 and TRBJ2-2; D is undetermined. The CDR3 spans 12 residues. The V gene lost 4 bases and the J gene lost 5 bases, with 5 bases spanning the gap. Germline CDR1 LGHNA, CDR2 YSLEER. CDR3 protein: CASSPGTGELFF. For the CDR3, the DNA is TGCGCCAGCAGCCCCGGGACCGGGGAGCTGTTTTTT.

This clone was detected once. The chain links TRBV6-6 to TRBJ1-4; D is unresolved. Looked up from germline, CDR1 is MNHNY and CDR2 is SVGAGI (reference sequence). V lost 5 bases to trimming and J lost 5 bases, with 9 bases between them. CDR3 length: 13 amino acids. CDR3 bases: TGTGCCAGCAGTCGCGACGGGAATGAAAAACTGTTTTTT. Amino acids: CASSRDGNEKLFF.

The chain is built from TRBV18 and TRBJ2-2; D unresolved. Trimming pared 3 bases from V and 3 bases from J, leaving 14 bases between. In germline, CDR1 is KGHSH, CDR2 LQKENI. The CDR3 has 16 residues. CDR3 DNA: TGTGCCAGCTCACCCATGCAGATACAGTACACCGGGGAGCTGTTTTTT. This encodes CASSPMQIQYTGELFF.

J is TRBJ2-7 and V is TRBV6-1, with 11 bases fitting TRBD1. Germline loops: CDR1 MNHNS, CDR2 SASEGT. V shed 6 bases, J shed 2 bases, and the junction held 3 bases outside the gene matches. The CDR3 has 14 residues. CDR3: CASRGTGGPYEQYF. The CDR3 DNA reads TGTGCCAGCAGGGGGACAGGGGGACCCTACGAGCAGTACTTC.

The chain employs TRBV7-2 and TRBJ1-4, with 9 bases that match TRBD1. Germline loops: CDR1 SGHTA, CDR2 FQGNSA. The CDR3 spans 16 residues. Germline trimming cut 5 bases from V and 7 bases from J; bases unmatched to any gene: 11. CDR3 DNA: TGTGCCAGCAGCCCGCTACCGGGACAGGGCGGTGAAAAACTGTTTTTT. Its translation is CASSPLPGQGGEKLFF.

The J gene is TRBJ1-4, the V gene TRBV5-6; no reliable D call. Germline V gene lookup returns CDR1 SGHDT and CDR2 YYEEEE. Trimming took 0 bases from V and 4 from J, leaving 7 bases between them. There are 14 residues in the CDR3. DNA for the CDR3: TGTGCCAGCAGCTTGGGGCCAGTTAATGAAAAACTGTTTTTT. It is translated as CASSLGPVNEKLFF.

The chain carries TRBV19 and TRBJ1-6; 8 bases line up with TRBD1. The germline V gene has CDR1 LNHDA and CDR2 SQIVND (reference sequence). Losses at the gene ends were 3 bases for V and 9 bases for J; bases not matched to a gene: 7. CDR3 size: 15 residues. The CDR3 sequence: CASSIPGGFLSPLHF. CDR3 DNA: TGTGCCAGTAGTATCCCAGGGGGCTTTCTTTCACCCCTCCACTTT.

V and J are TRBV6-1 and TRBJ2-1; 7 positions agree with TRBD2. The J segment lost 3 bases and the V segment lost 4 bases, leaving 3 bases of the junction unmatched. CDR3 size: 14 residues. Germline-derived CDR1 and CDR2 are MNHNS and SASEGT. CDR3 region: CASSVWGGYNEQFF. The CDR3 DNA follows: TGTGCCAGCAGTGTCTGGGGGGGCTACAATGAGCAGTTCTTC.

The chain combines TRBV29-1 with TRBJ1-6; TRBD1 is a possible D gene (6 bases). The CDR3 has 13 amino acids. CDR1 and CDR2 (germline): SQVTM, ANQGSEA. V was trimmed by 4 bases and J by 7 bases, leaving 11 bases between them. This CDR3 is CSVGQGMNSPLHF. The CDR3 DNA follows: TGCAGCGTTGGTCAGGGGATGAATTCACCCCTCCACTTT.

The J gene is TRBJ1-2, the V gene TRBV19, with D possibly TRBD1 on 6 matching bases. The CDR3 is 13 residues long. V lost 1 base and J lost 4, with 7 bases in between. Germline V gives CDR1 LNHDA, CDR2 SQIVND (reference sequence). This CDR3 reads CASSIVTGYGYTF. DNA of the CDR3: TGTGCCAGTAGTATAGTGACAGGCTATGGCTACACCTTC.

J is TRBJ1-1 and V is TRBV4-2; possibly TRBD1 for D (6 bases). CDR1 and CDR2 from the germline V gene are LGHNA and YNFKEQ. The CDR3 is 14 residues long. V lost 0 bases and J 5 bases, leaving 10 bases between the germline ends. In DNA, the CDR3 is TGTGCCAGCAGCCAAGAGAGGGGGGGGACTGAAGCTTTCTTT. It translates to CASSQERGGTEAFF.

This rearrangement joins TRBV18 to TRBJ1-1; 7 bases are a match to TRBD1. CDR3 size: 14 residues. The V gene's germline CDR1 is KGHSH and CDR2 LQKENI. Germline trimming cut 6 bases from V and 0 bases from J; bases unmatched to any gene: 4. CDR3 sequence: CASSAGQMNTEAFF. The DNA of the CDR3 is TGTGCCAGCTCGGCGGGACAGATGAACACTGAAGCTTTCTTT. Full variable domain (outside the CDR3, taken from reference TRBV18 and TRBJ1-1): NAGVMQNPRHLVRRRGQEARLRCSPMKGHSHVYWYRQLPEEGLKFMVYLQKENIIDESGMPKERFSAEFPKEGPSILRIQQVVRGDSAAYFCASSAGQMNTEAFFGQGTRLTVV.

The rearrangement joins TRBV7-4 to TRBJ2-5; TRBD1 matches at 9 bases. V shed 3 bases and J 4 bases; nucleotides not matched to a gene: 6. The CDR3 has 15 amino acids. Germline lookup yields CDR1 SGHVT and CDR2 SQSDAQ. As DNA, the CDR3 is TGTGCCAGCAGCTTGTCACAGGGGGCAATAGAGACCCAGTACTTC. This gives the protein CASSLSQGAIETQYF.

The sample holds a few counts of this clone. The CDR3 protein is CSARTGWDQPQHF. CDR3 DNA sequence: TGCAGCGCTCGGACAGGGTGGGACCAGCCCCAGCATTTT. The V call is TRBV29-1, the J call TRBJ1-5; 8 nucleotides match TRBD1. V shed 7 bases and J 7 bases; nucleotides not matched to a gene: 9. This CDR3 has 13 residues. The germline V gene has CDR1 SQVTM and CDR2 ANQGSEA.

The chain carries TRBV6-6 and TRBJ2-3; D not certain. The CDR3 totals 14 residues. In germline, CDR1 is MNHNY, CDR2 SVGAGI (reference sequence). The ends were cut back, 8 bases at V and 5 bases at J, with 17 bases in the middle. The CDR3 protein is CASGPSHVQDTQYF. The CDR3 DNA reads as TGTGCCAGCGGCCCTAGTCATGTACAAGATACGCAGTATTTT.

Only a few counts were recorded for this clone. The rearrangement links TRBV6-1 to TRBJ1-6; D unresolved. Between the trimmed V and J ends, which lost 10 bases and 12 bases, there was a span of 22 bases. CDR3 length: 14 amino acids. In germline, CDR1 is MNHNS, CDR2 SASEGT. The CDR3 DNA sequence: TGTGCCACATCGGGTGGGCTTCTAAGCGGACCCCTCCACTTT. Its protein is CATSGGLLSGPLHF.

This chain uses TRBV19 with TRBJ2-7; 8 positions agree with TRBD2. This CDR3 has 13 amino acids. Germline CDR1 and CDR2: LNHDA and SQIVND (reference sequence). V gave up 4 bases and J gave up 4 bases; unmatched junction bases: 3. Here the CDR3 reads CASSKGLGYEQYF. In DNA, the CDR3 is TGTGCCAGTAGTAAGGGACTAGGGTACGAGCAGTACTTC.

This chain connects TRBV6-1 to TRBJ1-5; D gene unclear. V lost 8 bases and J lost 2, with 13 bases in between. Germline V gives CDR1 MNHNS, CDR2 SASEGT. The CDR3 is 14 residues long. The CDR3 DNA reads TGTGCCAGCCTTACGGGGTACCGCAATCAGCCCCAGCATTTT. Translated, it gives CASLTGYRNQPQHF.

CDR3 residues: CASSDPGLAGTDTQYF. The DNA of the CDR3 is TGCGCCAGCAGTGACCCCGGACTAGCGGGCACAGATACGCAGTATTTT. This chain uses TRBV10-2 with TRBJ2-3, with 10 bases matching TRBD2. The length of the CDR3 is 16 residues. Germline-derived CDR1 and CDR2 are WSHSY and SAAADI. V dropped 3 bases and J dropped 1; count of bases not matched to a gene: 4.

In its sample, this clone was seen once. The gene calls are TRBV7-8 and TRBJ2-7, with 7 bases that match TRBD1. The CDR3 consists of 13 residues. CDR1 is SGHVS, CDR2 FQNEAQ, per germline. The V gene end was trimmed by 5 bases and the J gene end by 3 bases; junction bases not matched to a gene: 4. This CDR3 reads CASSRDRHYEQYF. DNA of the CDR3: TGTGCCAGCAGCCGGGACAGACACTACGAGCAGTACTTC.